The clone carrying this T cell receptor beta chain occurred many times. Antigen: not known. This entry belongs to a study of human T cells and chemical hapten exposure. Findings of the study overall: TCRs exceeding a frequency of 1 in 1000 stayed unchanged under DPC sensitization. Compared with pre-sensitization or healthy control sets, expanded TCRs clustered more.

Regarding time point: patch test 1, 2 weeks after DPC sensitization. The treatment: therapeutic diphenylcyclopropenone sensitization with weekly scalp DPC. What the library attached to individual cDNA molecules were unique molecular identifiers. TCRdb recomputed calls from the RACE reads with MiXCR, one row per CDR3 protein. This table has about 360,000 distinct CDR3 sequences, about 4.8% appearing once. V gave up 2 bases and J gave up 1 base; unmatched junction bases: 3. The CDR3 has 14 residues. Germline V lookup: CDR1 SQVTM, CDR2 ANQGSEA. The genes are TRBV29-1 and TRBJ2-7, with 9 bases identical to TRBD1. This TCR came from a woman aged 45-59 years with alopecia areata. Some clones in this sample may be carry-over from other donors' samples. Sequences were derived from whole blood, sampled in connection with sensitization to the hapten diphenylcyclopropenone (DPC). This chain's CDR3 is CSVESGTGSYEQYF. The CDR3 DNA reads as TGCAGCGTTGAAAGTGGGACAGGGTCCTACGAGCAGTACTTC.